The 16 T cell receptor beta chains below come from one sample, sequenced in a study of T cell responses to AZD1222 COVID-19 vaccine. TCRdb's copy holds only in-frame clones and misses some; the assay was immunoSEQ multiplex PCR. The top ten clones hold about 50% of a sample with 95,000 to 110,000 clones, 91% of them seen once. The sequenced sample was peripheral blood, obtained on day 0 of AZD1222 vaccination. These receptors all come from an adult in good health.

This rearrangement joins TRBV27 to TRBJ1-6, with D uncertain. CDR3 length equals 15 residues. Germline loops: CDR1 MNHEY, CDR2 SMNVEV (reference sequence). The V and J ends lost 0 bases and 5 bases respectively, with 8 bases between them. CDR3 sequence: CASSLSFANNSPLHF. CDR3 sequence (DNA): TGTGCCAGCAGTTTATCGTTCGCAAATAATTCACCCCTCCACTTT.

The chain carries TRBV7-9 and TRBJ2-2, with 8 bases matching TRBD1. The V gene end was trimmed by 4 bases and the J gene end by 3 bases; junction bases not matched to a gene: 4. CDR3 length: 15 residues. Germline loops: CDR1 SEHNR, CDR2 FQNEAQ (reference sequence). CDR3 bases: TGTGCCAGCAGCTCGCAGACAGGGGACACCGGGGAGCTGTTTTTT. Amino acid sequence: CASSSQTGDTGELFF.

The chain has TRBV29-1 and TRBJ1-4; D gene ambiguous. V was cut by 3 bases and J by 10 bases, with 9 bases left in between. CDR1 is SQVTM, CDR2 ANQGSEA, per germline. CDR3 size: 11 residues. The CDR3 DNA reads TGCAGCGTTGACCTGAGCGGAAAACTGTTTTTT. It encodes CSVDLSGKLFF.

CDR3 sequence (DNA): TGTGCCAGCAGTAGTAGGGCTTACGAGCAGTACTTC. Its translation: CASSSRAYEQYF. The genes are TRBV2 and TRBJ2-7; D is undetermined. V lost 5 bases and J 4 bases, leaving 9 bases between the germline ends. CDR3 length: 12 residues. The germline V gene encodes CDR1 SNHLY and CDR2 FYNNEI.

The rearrangement uses TRBV5-3 and TRBJ1-1; D possibly corresponds to TRBD1 (5 bases). TRBV5-3 is reported as an ORF; its role is uncertain. This CDR3 spans 14 amino acids. Trimming shortened V by 4 bases and J by 4 bases, and 14 bases separated the two germline ends. CDR3 sequence reads: CARSPPGTGTEAFF. The CDR3 bases are TGTGCCAGAAGCCCCCCGGGGACGGGCACTGAAGCTTTCTTT.

This sequence joins TRBV5-1 and TRBJ1-2; D gene uncertain. Germline assignment: CDR1 SGHRS and CDR2 YFSETQ. V lost 0 bases and J lost 5, with 11 bases in between. The CDR3 contains 14 residues. CDR3 in amino acids: CASSLDDRPYGYTF. DNA of the CDR3: TGCGCCAGCAGCTTGGACGACCGGCCTTATGGCTACACCTTC.

The rearrangement joins TRBV7-2 to TRBJ2-2, with D uncertain. V gave up 4 bases and J gave up 2 bases, with 11 bases separating them. There are 15 residues in the CDR3. CDR1 is SGHTA and CDR2 is FQGNSA in the germline V gene. The CDR3, as DNA: TGTGCCAGCAGCTCCCCTCCTAGTAACACCGGGGAGCTGTTTTTT. Translating it yields CASSSPPSNTGELFF.

This chain joins TRBV4-1 and TRBJ1-1; D possibly corresponds to TRBD1 (5 bases). The germline gives CDR1 MGHRA, CDR2 YSYEKL. Between the trimmed V and J ends, which lost 4 bases and 0 bases, there was a span of 12 bases. This CDR3 is built from 15 residues. The CDR3, as DNA: TGCGCCAGCAGCCCCCAGACAGACATGAACACTGAAGCTTTCTTT. It specifies CASSPQTDMNTEAFF.

This clone was seen only once. The chain uses TRBV7-2 and TRBJ2-3; D gene unclear. The germline CDR1 and CDR2 sequences are SGHTA and FQGNSA. CDR3 length equals 12 residues. Trimming stripped 5 bases from V and 4 bases from J, with 7 bases between. Here the CDR3 DNA reads TGTGCCAGCAGCCCCTATGCAGATACGCAGTATTTT. It codes for CASSPYADTQYF. The complete variable domain, with remaining parts taken from reference TRBV7-2 and TRBJ2-3, reads GAGVSQSPSNKVTEKGKDVELRCDPISGHTALYWYRQSLGQGLEFLIYFQGNSAPDKSGLPSDRFSAERTGGSVSTLTIQRTQQEDSAVYLCASSPYADTQYFGPGTRLTVL.

This chain links TRBV19 with TRBJ1-5; a weak D match, TRBD1 (5 bases). Per the germline V gene, CDR1 is LNHDA and CDR2 is SQIVND (reference sequence). The CDR3 length is 13 residues. The V end was cut by 5 bases, the J end by 1 base, with 6 bases between. This CDR3 reads CASSRQSNQPQHF. The CDR3 bases are TGTGCCAGTAGTCGACAGAGCAATCAGCCCCAGCATTTT. The full variable domain, in which reference TRBV19 and TRBJ1-5 provide the parts outside the CDR3, is DGGITQSPKYLFRKEGQNVTLSCEQNLNHDAMYWYRQDPGQGLRLIYYSQIVNDFQKGDIAEGYSVSREKKESFPLTVTSAQKNPTAFYLCASSRQSNQPQHFGDGTRLSIL.

The V call is TRBV29-1, the J call TRBJ2-7, with a possible D match to TRBD2 (5 bases). V gave up 8 bases and J gave up 2 bases, with 22 bases separating them. Looked up from germline, CDR1 is SQVTM and CDR2 is ANQGSEA. The CDR3 has 15 residues. The CDR3 loop is CSIPGEGPEAYEQYF. CDR3 nucleotide sequence: TGCAGCATCCCCGGGGAAGGCCCTGAAGCCTACGAGCAGTACTTC.

The rearrangement links TRBV11-2 to TRBJ2-3; D uncertain. Trimming pared 0 bases from V and 6 bases from J, leaving 4 bases between. CDR3 size: 12 residues. Germline-derived CDR1 and CDR2 are SGHAT and FQNNGV. The CDR3 nucleotides are TGTGCCAGCAGCTTAGAGTTGGATACGCAGTATTTT. This sequence encodes CASSLELDTQYF.

This chain joins TRBV7-9 and TRBJ1-4; tentatively, D is TRBD1 (6 bases). Germline V lookup: CDR1 SEHNR, CDR2 FQNEAQ (reference sequence). V was cut by 3 bases and J by 7 bases, with 18 bases left in between. The CDR3 consists of 16 residues. The DNA of the CDR3 is TGTGCCAGCAGCTTTGGGCTGAGCCAGGGGCGTGAAAAACTGTTTTTT. Its protein product is CASSFGLSQGREKLFF.

The gene calls are TRBV7-2 and TRBJ2-1, with 12 positions matching TRBD2. Trimming took 5 bases from V and 10 from J; bases not matched to a gene: 3. The CDR3 contains 13 residues. The germline gives CDR1 SGHTA, CDR2 FQGNSA. The CDR3 reads CASSPLAGGEQFF. CDR3 nucleotide sequence: TGTGCCAGCAGCCCCCTAGCGGGAGGGGAGCAGTTCTTC.

This clone was picked up a small number of times. This chain joins TRBV4-2 and TRBJ1-5; 7 positions match TRBD1. CDR3 length: 15 amino acids. V gave up 2 bases and J gave up 4 bases; unmatched junction bases: 5. Germline CDR1 reads LGHNA; CDR2 reads YNFKEQ. The CDR3 spells CASSQSVTGNQPQHF. CDR3 DNA sequence: TGTGCCAGCAGCCAATCCGTGACAGGGAATCAGCCCCAGCATTTT.

The CDR3 spells CASSLGRGAAEAFF. Here the CDR3 DNA reads TGTGCCAGCAGCTTAGGTAGGGGGGCGGCTGAAGCTTTCTTT. This rearrangement joins TRBV7-9 to TRBJ1-1; a weak D match, TRBD1 (6 bases). Trimming cost V 1 base and J 6 bases, with 12 bases left between them. This CDR3 is built from 14 residues. Germline loops: CDR1 SEHNR, CDR2 FQNEAQ (reference sequence).